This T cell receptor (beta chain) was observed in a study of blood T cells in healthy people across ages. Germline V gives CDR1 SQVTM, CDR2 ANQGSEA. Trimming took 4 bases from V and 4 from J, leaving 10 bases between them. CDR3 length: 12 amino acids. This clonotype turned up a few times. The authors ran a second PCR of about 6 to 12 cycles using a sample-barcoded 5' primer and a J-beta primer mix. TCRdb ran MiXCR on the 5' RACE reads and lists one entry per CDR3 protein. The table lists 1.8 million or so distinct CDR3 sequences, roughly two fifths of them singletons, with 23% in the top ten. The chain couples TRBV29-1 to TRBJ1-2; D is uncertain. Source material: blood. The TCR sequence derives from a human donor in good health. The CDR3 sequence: CSVVSHLYGYTF. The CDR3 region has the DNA TGCAGCGTTGTATCACACCTCTATGGCTACACCTTC.